There are a few counts of the clone carrying this T cell receptor (beta chain). MiXCR, applied by TCRdb to the RT-PCR reads, yields one record per CDR3 protein. In the table there are about a million distinct CDR3 sequences, over 15% of which are singletons. This sample is drawn from a study of patients and donors after allogeneic stem cell transplantation. Germline CDR1 is DFQATT and CDR2 is SNEGSKA (reference sequence). The CDR3 is made up of 13 amino acids. V was pared by 5 bases and J by 5 bases, with 15 bases between. Input material: blood, either unsorted or a sorted T cell fraction (not recorded which). The chain uses TRBV20-1 and TRBJ2-5; D may be TRBD1 or TRBD2 (5 bases each). The sequence was collected from a human donor who was either an allogeneic HSCT recipient or a stem cell or donor lymphocyte infusion donor (not recorded which). It is not recorded whose cells these are; they may come from a transplant donor. The CDR3 is CSAGAQTGETQYF. In DNA form, the CDR3 reads TGCAGTGCTGGGGCTCAAACGGGGGAGACCCAGTACTTC.